This TCR beta chain was obtained from a study of T cell changes during pregnancy in multiple sclerosis. Germline CDR1 and CDR2: LGHNA and YSLEER. Trimming left V 0 bases short and J 6 bases short, with 8 bases between. The CDR3 consists of 13 residues. Repertoires were generated with immunoSEQ multiplex PCR, while TCRdb's copy carries only in-frame clones and drops some. The data contain about 51,000 clones, approximately 90% of them singletons. V is TRBV4-3 and J is TRBJ1-1; a weak D match, TRBD1 (6 bases). Sample: CD8+ T cells from peripheral blood mononuclear cells, taken in the second trimester of pregnancy. The sequence was obtained from a female donor with multiple sclerosis, enrolled in a pregnancy study. In DNA, the CDR3 is TGCGCCAGCAGCCAAGATCAGGGGCCTGAAGCTTTCTTT. Translated, it gives CASSQDQGPEAFF.